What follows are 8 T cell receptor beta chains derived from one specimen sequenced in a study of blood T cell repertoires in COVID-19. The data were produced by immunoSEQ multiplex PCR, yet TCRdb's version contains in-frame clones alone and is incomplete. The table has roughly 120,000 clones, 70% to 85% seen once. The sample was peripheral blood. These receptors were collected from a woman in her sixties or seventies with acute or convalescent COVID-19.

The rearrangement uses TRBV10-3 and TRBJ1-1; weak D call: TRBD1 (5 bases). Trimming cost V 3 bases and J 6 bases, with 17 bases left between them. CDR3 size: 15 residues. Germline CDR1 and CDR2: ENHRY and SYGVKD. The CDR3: CAISDGAGLRPEAFF. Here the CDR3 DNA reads TGTGCCATCAGTGATGGGGCAGGGCTTCGGCCTGAAGCTTTCTTT.

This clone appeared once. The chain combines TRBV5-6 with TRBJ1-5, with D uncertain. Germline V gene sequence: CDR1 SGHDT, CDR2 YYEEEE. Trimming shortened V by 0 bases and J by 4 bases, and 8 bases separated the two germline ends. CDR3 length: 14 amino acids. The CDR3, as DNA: TGTGCCAGCAGCTTGGGCCAGGCTAATCAGCCCCAGCATTTT. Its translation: CASSLGQANQPQHF.

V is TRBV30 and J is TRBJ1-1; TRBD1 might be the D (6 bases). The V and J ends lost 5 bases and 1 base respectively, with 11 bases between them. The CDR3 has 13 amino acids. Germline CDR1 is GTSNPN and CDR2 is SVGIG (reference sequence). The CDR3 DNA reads TGTGCCTGGCAGGGACACGAGAACACTGAAGCTTTCTTT. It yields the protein CAWQGHENTEAFF.

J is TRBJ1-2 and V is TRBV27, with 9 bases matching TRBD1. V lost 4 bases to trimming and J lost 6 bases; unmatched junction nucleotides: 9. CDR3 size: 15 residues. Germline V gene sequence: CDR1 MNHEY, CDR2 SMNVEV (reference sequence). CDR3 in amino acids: CASSSRTGDIHGYTF. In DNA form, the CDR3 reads TGTGCCAGCAGTTCCCGGACAGGGGACATCCATGGCTACACCTTC.

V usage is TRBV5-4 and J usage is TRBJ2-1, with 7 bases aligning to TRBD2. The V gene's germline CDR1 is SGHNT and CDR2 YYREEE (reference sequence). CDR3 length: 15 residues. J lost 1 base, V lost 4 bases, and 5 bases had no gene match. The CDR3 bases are TGTGCCAGCAGCAATCTAGCGGAGTCCTACAATGAGCAGTTCTTC. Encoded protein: CASSNLAESYNEQFF.

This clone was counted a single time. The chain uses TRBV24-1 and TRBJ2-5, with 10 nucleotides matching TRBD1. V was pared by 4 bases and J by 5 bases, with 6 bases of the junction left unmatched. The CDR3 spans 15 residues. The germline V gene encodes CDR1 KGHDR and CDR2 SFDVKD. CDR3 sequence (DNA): TGTGCCACCAGTGACCGGACAGGGGGAGTCGAGACCCAGTACTTC. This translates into CATSDRTGGVETQYF.

In DNA form, the CDR3 reads TGCGCCAGCAGCCAAACTTGGCCAGGGGTCCAGCATTTT. Its translation is CASSQTWPGVQHF. The chain combines TRBV4-1 with TRBJ1-5, with D maybe TRBD1 (6 bases). CDR1 and CDR2 (germline): MGHRA, YSYEKL. The CDR3 is 13 residues long. V was shortened by 2 bases and J by 12 bases, with 14 bases between the two germline ends.

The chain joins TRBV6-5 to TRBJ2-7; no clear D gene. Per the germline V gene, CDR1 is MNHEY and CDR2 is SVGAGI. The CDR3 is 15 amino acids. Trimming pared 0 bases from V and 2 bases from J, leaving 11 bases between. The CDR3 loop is CASSYSSGRTYEQYF. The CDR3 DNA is TGTGCCAGCAGTTACTCTTCGGGTCGGACCTACGAGCAGTACTTC.